This T cell receptor (beta chain) was found in a study of cytomegalovirus exposure and HLA in healthy donors. This CDR3 has 13 residues. Trimming stripped 6 bases from V and 0 bases from J, with 6 bases between. Germline-derived CDR1 and CDR2 are SNHLY and FYNNEI. The PCR employed 60 Vbeta primers together with 13 Jbeta primers. Here immunoSEQ multiplex PCR was the method, and the copy in TCRdb shows in-frame clones only, minus some. The sample includes fewer than 95,000 clones, approximately 57% of them seen just once. The specimen sequenced was PBMCs. The rearrangement links TRBV2 to TRBJ1-5; unclear D gene. This TCR came from a woman in her 30s in good health and CMV-seronegative. CDR3 region: CASSDISNQPQHF. The CDR3, as DNA: TGTGCCAGCAGCGACATTAGCAATCAGCCCCAGCATTTT. Based on the CDR3 plus reference TRBV2 and TRBJ1-5, the full variable domain is EPEVTQTPSHQVTQMGQEVILRCVPISNHLYFYWYRQILGQKVEFLVSFYNNEISEKSEIFDDQFSVERPDGSNFTLKIRSTKLEDSAMYFCASSDISNQPQHFGDGTRLSIL.